This T cell receptor beta chain was recovered during a study of blood T cell repertoires in COVID-19. Overall study context: PBMCs, B-cell-depleted T cells, or T cells provided the cDNA or gDNA that made up the material.

Original data processing: Reference gene primers were amplified, and this amplification served to estimate nucleated cell counts. Profiled with immunoSEQ multiplex PCR; TCRdb holds only in-frame clones, not every one. That table furnishes V, J and clone size, whereas the DNA furnished D and trimming. The repertoire consists of a few hundred thousand clones, with approximately 82% occurring once and the leading ten covering less than 4%. The sample consisted of peripheral blood. The source is a woman aged 18-29 years with acute or convalescent COVID-19.

The CDR3 sequence is CASSYSTTGGYEQYF. The CDR3 region has the DNA TGTGCCAGCAGTTACTCCACGACAGGGGGGTACGAGCAGTACTTC. The chain joins TRBV6-5 to TRBJ2-7, with 9 bases aligning to TRBD1. The CDR3 runs to 15 residues. The V gene end was trimmed by 0 bases and the J gene end by 4 bases; junction bases not matched to a gene: 4. Per germline, CDR1 MNHEY and CDR2 SVGAGI.